Listed here are 32 T cell receptor beta chains from one sample, sequenced in a study of blood T cell repertoires in COVID-19. Libraries were prepared by immunoSEQ multiplex PCR; TCRdb keeps only in-frame clonotypes and omits some of them. The sample contains over 130,000 clones, 75% to 85% of which appear only once. Sample: peripheral blood. These receptors all come from a woman older than 75 with active or convalescent COVID-19.

The chain has TRBV2 and TRBJ2-5; D is unresolved. The CDR3 has 13 amino acids. CDR1 is SNHLY, CDR2 FYNNEI, per germline. Trimming stripped 6 bases from V and 5 bases from J, with 13 bases between. CDR3 in DNA: TGTGCCAGCAGCAGAGACCAGGTGGAGACCCAGTACTTC. Translation gives CASSRDQVETQYF.

This chain links TRBV5-1 with TRBJ1-2, with D possibly matching TRBD1 (5 bases). The V and J ends lost 1 base and 3 bases respectively, with 10 bases between them. Germline assignment: CDR1 SGHRS and CDR2 YFSETQ. This CDR3 has 14 residues. The CDR3 DNA reads TGCGCCAGCAGCTTGAGTCAGGGTGACTATGGCTACACCTTC. Translation gives CASSLSQGDYGYTF.

The V and J genes are TRBV27 and TRBJ1-4; D is perhaps TRBD1 (6 bases). Trimming shortened V by 4 bases and J by 8 bases, and 17 bases separated the two germline ends. Germline assignment: CDR1 MNHEY and CDR2 SMNVEV (reference sequence). The CDR3 totals 15 residues. The CDR3 protein is CASSSSGTPHEKLFF. CDR3 bases: TGTGCCAGCAGTTCCTCCGGGACACCTCACGAAAAACTGTTTTTT.

This chain connects TRBV9 to TRBJ2-7; 8 bases are shared with TRBD2. After removal of 0 bases from V and 4 bases from J, the junction contained 6 bases not matched to a gene. Germline lookup yields CDR1 SGDLS and CDR2 YYNGEE. This CDR3 is 15 amino acids long. The DNA for the CDR3 is TGTGCCAGCAGCGTAGGCAACGGGGGGGTTTACGAGCAGTACTTC. Its protein is CASSVGNGGVYEQYF.

The chain employs TRBV9 and TRBJ1-4; D is possibly TRBD1 (5 bases). Germline-derived CDR1 and CDR2 are SGDLS and YYNGEE. CDR3 length: 13 residues. Trimming removed 0 bases from V and 13 bases from J, with 13 bases in between. This CDR3 reads CASSVDPGSGLFF. CDR3 DNA: TGTGCCAGCAGCGTAGACCCAGGGTCCGGACTGTTTTTT.

The genes are TRBV5-1 and TRBJ1-6; D not certain. The CDR3 is 13 amino acids. Trimming took off 4 bases at V and 3 bases at J, with 5 bases between the two ends. Germline V gene sequence: CDR1 SGHRS, CDR2 YFSETQ. This chain's CDR3 is CASSAGYNSPLHF. The CDR3, as DNA: TGCGCCAGCAGCGCGGGCTATAATTCACCCCTCCACTTT.

V is TRBV5-8 and J is TRBJ1-5, with 8 positions matching TRBD1. CDR1 is SGHTS, CDR2 YDEGEE, per germline. The CDR3 is 19 amino acids. V dropped 3 bases and J dropped 1; count of bases not matched to a gene: 15. CDR3 region: CASSSGQTGVIRSNQPQHF. CDR3 nucleotide sequence: TGTGCCAGCAGCTCGGGACAGACAGGGGTTATTCGGAGCAATCAGCCCCAGCATTTT.

The chain links TRBV28 to TRBJ1-6; TRBD1 matches at 8 bases. The CDR3 extends over 15 amino acids. Germline V lookup: CDR1 MDHEN, CDR2 SYDVKM. The V gene end was trimmed by 5 bases and the J gene end by 9 bases; junction bases not matched to a gene: 9. CDR3 sequence: CASSPPGQVGSPLHF. The DNA for the CDR3 is TGTGCCAGCAGTCCTCCGGGACAGGTGGGTTCACCCCTCCACTTT.

The chain employs TRBV6-5 and TRBJ2-7, with 9 bases matching TRBD1. The CDR3 has 15 amino acids. Germline values: CDR1 MNHEY, CDR2 SVGAGI. The V segment lost 1 base and the J segment 2 bases; nucleotides outside the gene matches: 3. CDR3 sequence: CASSYFGTGTYEQYF. DNA for the CDR3: TGTGCCAGCAGTTACTTTGGGACAGGGACCTACGAGCAGTACTTC.

This chain links TRBV7-9 with TRBJ1-1; tentatively, D is TRBD1 (6 bases). CDR1 and CDR2 from the germline V gene are SEHNR and FQNEAQ (reference sequence). The CDR3 runs to 15 residues. Trimming pared 5 bases from V and 3 bases from J, leaving 16 bases between. The CDR3 DNA follows: TGTGCCAGCAGCCCAGCACAGGGTCCGTACACTGAAGCTTTCTTT. Encoded protein: CASSPAQGPYTEAFF.

The chain links TRBV6-2 or TRBV6-3 to TRBJ2-1, with D perhaps TRBD2 (5 bases). V lost 3 bases, J lost 6 bases, and 24 bases lay in between. Looked up from germline, CDR1 is MNHEY and CDR2 is SVGEGT. The CDR3 loop spans 18 amino acids. The chain's CDR3 is CASSYIRRIELIPNEQFF. The CDR3 DNA is TGTGCCAGCAGTTATATTCGGAGGATAGAATTAATCCCCAATGAGCAGTTCTTC.

This clone was counted only a few times. This chain links TRBV19 with TRBJ1-1; unclear D gene. Trimming removed 10 bases from V and 8 bases from J, with 14 bases in between. The germline CDR1 and CDR2 sequences are LNHDA and SQIVND (reference sequence). The CDR3 consists of 11 residues. CDR3 loop: CATIWRREAFF. CDR3 coding DNA: TGTGCCACTATATGGAGGAGGGAAGCTTTCTTT.

The V gene is TRBV2, the J gene TRBJ1-4; tentative D call: TRBD1 (6 bases). The CDR3 loop spans 17 amino acids. Germline loops: CDR1 SNHLY, CDR2 FYNNEI. Trimming stripped 7 bases from V and 0 bases from J, with 18 bases between. CDR3 DNA sequence: TGTGCCAGCATCAAAAGCAGGGGAAAGGCAACTAATGAAAAACTGTTTTTT. Translating gives CASIKSRGKATNEKLFF. Using reference TRBV2 and TRBJ1-4 for the parts outside the CDR3, the full variable domain is EPEVTQTPSHQVTQMGQEVILRCVPISNHLYFYWYRQILGQKVEFLVSFYNNEISEKSEIFDDQFSVERPDGSNFTLKIRSTKLEDSAMYFCASIKSRGKATNEKLFFGSGTQLSVL.

V gene TRBV7-9 combines with J gene TRBJ1-1; D unclear. The CDR3 runs to 17 residues. Trimming took 5 bases from V and 0 from J, leaving 19 bases between them. The germline gives CDR1 SEHNR, CDR2 FQNEAQ (reference sequence). The CDR3 spells CASSPLSGRGMNTEAFF. The CDR3 coding sequence is TGTGCCAGCAGCCCTCTCTCCGGTCGGGGTATGAACACTGAAGCTTTCTTT.

As to this clone: A read error may account for a junction end that differs from germline. Other DNA sequences in this specimen translate into the identical CDR3. V is TRBV28 and J is TRBJ1-6; 9 bases are shared with TRBD1. CDR3 length: 17 amino acids. In germline, CDR1 is MDHEN, CDR2 SYDVKM. This CDR3 reads CASSRDRQGVPNSPLHF. CDR3 DNA: TGTGCCAGCAGTAGAGACAGACAGGGGGTTCCTAATTCACCCCTTCACTTT. The full variable domain, completed using reference TRBV28 and TRBJ1-6, is DVKVTQSSRYLVKRTGEKVFLECVQDMDHENMFWYRQDPGLGLRLIYFSYDVKMKEKGDIPEGYSVSREKKERFSLILESASTNQTSMYLCASSRDRQGVPNSPLHFGNGTRLTVT.

The chain uses TRBV19 and TRBJ1-1; tentatively, D is TRBD1 (6 bases). CDR1 is LNHDA, CDR2 SQIVND, per germline (reference sequence). CDR3 size: 15 residues. The V end was cut by 2 bases, the J end by 0 bases, with 10 bases between. DNA of the CDR3: TGTGCCAGTAGTATAAGCACAGGGATGAACACTGAAGCTTTCTTT. This codes for CASSISTGMNTEAFF.

This clone was counted once. The gene calls are TRBV7-2 and TRBJ2-5; 8 nucleotides line up with TRBD1. Trimming cost V 5 bases and J 4 bases; bases outside gene matches: 9. CDR3 length: 15 residues. Germline CDR1 reads SGHTA; CDR2 reads FQGNSA. CDR3 nucleotide sequence: TGTGCCAGCAGCCCTAGGCGGACAGGGCGAGAGACCCAGTACTTC. It encodes CASSPRRTGRETQYF. Full variable domain (missing parts from reference TRBV7-2 and TRBJ2-5): GAGVSQSPSNKVTEKGKDVELRCDPISGHTALYWYRQSLGQGLEFLIYFQGNSAPDKSGLPSDRFSAERTGGSVSTLTIQRTQQEDSAVYLCASSPRRTGRETQYFGPGTRLLVL.

The chain uses TRBV29-1 and TRBJ2-7; no reliable D call. CDR3 length: 11 amino acids. Germline CDR1 SQVTM, CDR2 ANQGSEA. V gave up 3 bases and J gave up 3 bases, with 6 bases separating them. The CDR3 loop is CSVENGYEQYF. The CDR3, as DNA: TGCAGCGTTGAGAACGGCTACGAGCAGTACTTC.

This clone was picked up one time. The gene calls are TRBV2 and TRBJ1-1; D unclear. This CDR3 region has 13 residues. CDR1 SNHLY and CDR2 FYNNEI come from the germline V gene. The V gene lost 5 bases and the J gene lost 2 bases, with 9 bases spanning the gap. The chain's CDR3 is CASSPQTNTEAFF. The CDR3, as DNA: TGTGCCAGCAGTCCTCAGACTAACACTGAAGCTTTCTTT.

V and J are TRBV28 and TRBJ1-3; possible D gene TRBD1, 5 bases. Between the trimmed V and J ends, which lost 5 bases and 6 bases, there was a span of 17 bases. Germline V gene sequence: CDR1 MDHEN, CDR2 SYDVKM. The CDR3 is made up of 15 amino acids. The chain's CDR3 is CASSLDNARPNTIYF. In DNA form, the CDR3 reads TGTGCCAGCAGTCTGGACAACGCCAGACCAAACACCATATATTTT.

This chain uses TRBV2 with TRBJ1-3, with 7 positions matching TRBD1. The CDR3 sequence is 16 residues long. With V trimmed by 2 bases and J by 0 bases, 4 bases remained unmatched. Germline V gene sequence: CDR1 SNHLY, CDR2 FYNNEI. CDR3 loop: CASSERDRFSGNTIYF. As DNA, the CDR3 is TGTGCCAGCAGTGAACGGGACAGATTCTCTGGAAACACCATATATTTT.

The V gene is TRBV19, the J gene TRBJ1-1; tentative D call: TRBD1 (5 bases). Germline V gene sequence: CDR1 LNHDA, CDR2 SQIVND (reference sequence). V gave up 6 bases and J gave up 2 bases, with 10 bases separating them. The CDR3 spans 13 residues. CDR3 protein: CASRARENTEAFF. For the CDR3, the DNA is TGTGCCAGTAGGGCCAGGGAAAACACTGAAGCTTTCTTT.

This chain connects TRBV2 to TRBJ1-2; the match to TRBD1 covers 10 bases. Germline V lookup: CDR1 SNHLY, CDR2 FYNNEI. The V gene end was trimmed by 6 bases and the J gene end by 6 bases; junction bases not matched to a gene: 16. CDR3 length: 17 amino acids. The CDR3 sequence is CASSQIARDRGTNGYTF. In DNA, the CDR3 is TGTGCCAGCAGCCAAATAGCCCGGGACAGGGGAACTAATGGCTACACCTTC.

The CDR3 DNA is TGTGCCAGCAGCCCCCGCCGGGGGGGGCAAGAGACCCAGTACTTC. It translates to CASSPRRGGQETQYF. This chain uses TRBV7-2 with TRBJ2-5, with 8 bases identical to TRBD2. The germline V gene has CDR1 SGHTA and CDR2 FQGNSA. V lost 5 bases, J lost 2 bases, and 7 bases stayed unmatched. The CDR3 loop spans 15 amino acids.

The CDR3 bases are TGTGCCAGCAGCTTCTCCGGGACAGAGAACTATGGCTACACCTTC. Encoded protein: CASSFSGTENYGYTF. The genes are TRBV7-9 and TRBJ1-2, with 7 bases fitting TRBD1. V shed 3 bases and J 2 bases; nucleotides not matched to a gene: 6. Looked up from germline, CDR1 is SEHNR and CDR2 is FQNEAQ (reference sequence). The CDR3 has 15 residues.

V gene TRBV11-2 combines with J gene TRBJ2-3; D uncertain. This CDR3 has 15 amino acids. Trimming took off 0 bases at V and 3 bases at J, with 10 bases between the two ends. CDR1 and CDR2 (germline): SGHAT, FQNNGV. CDR3 amino acids: CASSLDPLGTDTQYF. The CDR3 DNA reads as TGTGCCAGCAGCTTAGACCCCCTAGGTACAGATACGCAGTATTTT. The complete variable domain, with remaining parts taken from reference TRBV11-2 and TRBJ2-3, reads EAGVAQSPRYKIIEKRQSVAFWCNPISGHATLYWYQQILGQGPKLLIQFQNNGVVDDSQLPKDRFSAERLKGVDSTLKIQPAKLEDSAVYLCASSLDPLGTDTQYFGPGTRLTVL.

The chain is built from TRBV18 and TRBJ1-4, with D possibly TRBD1 on 6 matching bases. Germline V CDR1 and CDR2: KGHSH, LQKENI. V lost 6 bases and J lost 5, with 10 bases in between. CDR3 length: 13 amino acids. The CDR3 sequence is CASSQDRNEKLFF. In DNA, the CDR3 is TGTGCCAGCTCTCAAGACAGGAATGAAAAACTGTTTTTT.

CDR3 amino acids: CASSPMTGRSGNTIYF. The CDR3 nucleotides read TGTGCCAGCAGTCCTATGACAGGGAGGTCTGGAAACACCATATATTTT. The chain joins TRBV28 to TRBJ1-3; 7 bases are a match to TRBD1. The V and J ends lost 5 bases and 1 base, in that order; junction bases with no gene match: 8. CDR1 and CDR2 from the germline V gene are MDHEN and SYDVKM. This CDR3 is built from 16 residues.

This clone was seen just once. The genes are TRBV28 and TRBJ2-7, with TRBD1 matching 7 bases. CDR1 is MDHEN and CDR2 is SYDVKM in the germline V gene. V lost 5 bases, J lost 7 bases, and 11 bases stayed unmatched. This CDR3 region has 14 residues. For the CDR3, the DNA is TGTGCCAGCAGTACCCGGACAGGAAGTTTTGAGCAGTACTTC. Translated: CASSTRTGSFEQYF.

The V call is TRBV30, the J call TRBJ2-5; 11 bases map to TRBD2. V lost 0 bases and J lost 4; bases outside the gene matches: 4. CDR3 size: 15 residues. Germline V gene lookup returns CDR1 GTSNPN and CDR2 SVGIG (reference sequence). The DNA of the CDR3 is TGTGCCTGGAGTGTAAATAGCGGGGGGGGAGAGACCCAGTACTTC. It specifies CAWSVNSGGGETQYF.

This chain uses TRBV6-5 with TRBJ2-7, with a weak D call TRBD1 (5 bases). V dropped 7 bases and J dropped 0 bases, with 13 bases sitting between them. The CDR3 totals 14 residues. Germline V CDR1 and CDR2: MNHEY, SVGAGI. The CDR3 bases are TGTGCCAGCACTATGACAGCGCGCTCCTACGAGCAGTACTTC. It is translated as CASTMTARSYEQYF.

V usage is TRBV2 and J usage is TRBJ2-1, with 10 bases fitting TRBD2. Germline CDR1 SNHLY, CDR2 FYNNEI. The V and J ends lost 6 bases and 3 bases, in that order; junction bases with no gene match: 5. The CDR3 is 15 amino acids. In DNA form, the CDR3 reads TGTGCCAGCAGGCTAGCGGGGGAAAGCTACAATGAGCAGTTCTTC. Protein: CASRLAGESYNEQFF.